Sequencing of this T cell receptor beta chain was carried out in a study of CD8+ T cells in alopecia areata. Overall study: Treated patients took oral tofacitinib at 5 to 10 mg twice daily.

Concerning this clone itself: As yet, its antigen is unknown.

Overall study results and limits: Affected lesional scalp, above all in alopecia totalis/universalis, was more clonal than normal scalp.

The treatment: oral pan-JAK inhibitor, 5-10 mg twice daily. Reverse transcribed after extraction, RNA yielded cDNA as the sequencing template. Sequencing was performed with immunoSEQ multiplex PCR; in TCRdb, only in-frame clones are kept and a portion is missing. The data show more than 200,000 clones, approximately 72% seen once. This TCR came from a human donor with alopecia areata. The sequenced sample was CD4+ T cells sorted from blood, obtained at week 44, from a patient treated with tofacitinib.

The CDR3 sequence: CASSYSGWGREGYTF. The CDR3 DNA is TGTGCCAGCAGTTACTCGGGTTGGGGCCGAGAGGGCTACACCTTC. The genes are TRBV6-5 and TRBJ1-2; a weak D match, TRBD1 (5 bases). CDR3 length equals 15 residues. Germline V lookup: CDR1 MNHEY, CDR2 SVGAGI. V dropped 0 bases and J dropped 8 bases, with 16 bases sitting between them.